These 5 T cell receptor beta chains were sequenced from one sample in a study of blood T cell repertoires in COVID-19. Sequencing used immunoSEQ multiplex PCR; TCRdb keeps in-frame clones, though not all of them. The sample shows just over 300,000 clones, just over 85% of them seen only once. The specimen sequenced was PBMCs or T cells enriched from blood (not recorded which). Every receptor here comes from a man between 25 and 39 years old who had recovered from COVID-19.

DNA for the CDR3: TGTGCCAGCAGCTTCAGTCTTTACGAGCAGTACTTC. Amino acid sequence: CASSFSLYEQYF. The chain links TRBV13 to TRBJ2-7; D is undetermined. Deletions cut 3 bases from V and 4 bases from J, with 7 bases between. From germline, CDR1 is PRHDT and CDR2 FYEKMQ (reference sequence). The CDR3 totals 12 residues. Full variable domain (remainder filled in from reference TRBV13 and TRBJ2-7): AAGVIQSPRHLIKEKRETATLKCYPIPRHDTVYWYQQGPGQDPQFLISFYEKMQSDKGSIPDRFSAQQFSDYHSELNMSSLELGDSALYFCASSFSLYEQYFGPGTRLTVT.

The chain couples TRBV6-4 to TRBJ1-1; perhaps TRBD1 as D (5 bases). The CDR3 spans 13 residues. In germline, CDR1 is MRHNA, CDR2 SNTAGT. V dropped 6 bases and J dropped 4 bases, with 12 bases sitting between them. DNA of the CDR3: TGTGCCAGCAGCCAGTCGGGGGGCACTGAAGCTTTCTTT. Translated, it gives CASSQSGGTEAFF.

The rearrangement uses TRBV7-6 and TRBJ1-4; the match to TRBD1 covers 7 bases. Unmatched junction bases numbered 6, after V lost 3 bases and J lost 8 bases. Looked up from germline, CDR1 is SGHVS and CDR2 is FNYEAQ. This CDR3 contains 14 residues. The CDR3 DNA sequence: TGTGCCAGCAGCTTGGGGCAGGGGGTAGAAAAACTGTTTTTT. Protein sequence: CASSLGQGVEKLFF.

The chain links TRBV27 to TRBJ2-5, with TRBD1 matching over 12 bases. J gave up 3 bases and V 4 bases, and 6 bases lay outside the gene matches. This CDR3 is 16 amino acids long. Germline-derived CDR1 and CDR2 are MNHEY and SMNVEV (reference sequence). CDR3 amino acids: CASSSWDRGREETQYF. CDR3 nucleotides: TGTGCCAGCAGTTCCTGGGACAGGGGGCGGGAAGAGACCCAGTACTTC.

The chain is built from TRBV27 and TRBJ2-3, with 9 bases identical to TRBD2. CDR1 is MNHEY and CDR2 is SMNVEV in the germline V gene (reference sequence). With 8 bases clipped from V and 3 bases from J, the junction kept 12 bases outside the gene matches. CDR3 length equals 16 residues. The CDR3 here is CASQTLAGSPTDTQYF. CDR3 DNA sequence: TGTGCCAGCCAGACTCTAGCGGGGTCTCCAACAGATACGCAGTATTTT.